This T cell receptor beta chain was obtained from a study of human thymus T cells. Study-wide results and caveats: Among unrelated individuals, related research reported thymic repertoires that overlapped highly. Repertoires from thymus and blood appeared to show biased V and J gene usage.

Thymus specimens were resections from corrective heart surgery. It was healthy Finnish infants having corrective surgery for congenital heart defects who were the donors. Repertoires were generated with immunoSEQ multiplex PCR, while TCRdb's copy carries only in-frame clones and drops some. The table includes some 78,000 clones, approximately 96% detected once. The CDR3 has 13 residues. V was clipped by 5 bases and J by 4 bases, with 13 bases between them. Per germline, CDR1 SGHKS and CDR2 YYEKEE (reference sequence). As for this clone: What it binds is unknown.

This chain joins TRBV5-5 and TRBJ2-7; no definite D call. This receptor was obtained from a boy under three years old with a congenital heart defect but otherwise immunologically healthy. Material: thymus tissue. CDR3 coding DNA: TGTGCCAGCAGGGAACTCGGTAAATACGAGCAGTACTTC. This encodes CASRELGKYEQYF.